This T cell receptor (beta chain) was obtained from a study of blood T cells in healthy people across ages (dated by TCRdb to the mid-2010s). Regarding the complete study: In model experiments, roughly one uniquely barcoded TCR beta cDNA molecule per two T cells was captured by template switching. Age-related changes in TCR beta repertoire diversity were measured in the study by deep sequencing normalized with unique cDNA molecular identifiers. Four age groups were formed from the donors: young (average approximately 15 years), middle-aged (more than 35), aged (roughly 58) and long-lived (less than 85). To avoid experimental bias, donors of different ages were spread randomly across the sequencing lanes. Using the same blood draw, the study looked at two additional independent replicas of 1 million unique cDNA reads for two donors, one aged 18 to 29 and the other aged 80 or older. Study-wide conclusions, independent of this receptor: Estimates of total diversity from one million sequenced T cells were regarded as lower bounds and underestimates. The CMV infection status of donors was not known, potentially confounding age-related changes in expanded clonotypes. There was a strong correlation between observed TCR beta diversity and the percentage of naive T cells measured by flow cytometry. Compared with the aged group, the long-lived group had more naive CD4+ T cells, fewer expanded clones and increased TCR diversity, a pattern suggesting age selection. Because profiling used bulk unsorted PBMCs, naive and antigen-experienced compartments could not be compared conclusively. Observed TCR beta diversity per million T cells fell roughly linearly with age, and a significant reduction was already apparent by age around 44.

The approximately 39 donors, aged about 6 to 95 years, were systemically healthy Caucasian individuals from Russia. Roughly 9.5 milliliters of peripheral blood were drawn from each donor into EDTA-treated Vacutainer tubes. Ficoll-Paque density-gradient centrifugation was used to isolate PBMCs, with at least 6.5 million per sample. Trizol reagent was used to extract total RNA from the PBMCs, yielding at least 5.5 micrograms per sample. For every donor, flow cytometry on a PBMC aliquot measured the percentage of naive CD45RAhigh/CD27high T cells. V and J lose 3 bases and 1 base, and a span of 10 bases separates them. The CDR3 covers 14 residues, taking in both the cysteine and the phenylalanine. CDR3 DNA only is kept here, 42 bases in frame from base 1. CDR1 and CDR2 are read off the germline V gene (reference sequence) as DFQATT and SNEGSKA. Receptors were amplified or captured by 5' RACE. The sequencer listed for this sample is Illumina HiSeq 2500. A second PCR of roughly 7 to 11 cycles was performed with a sample-barcoded 5' primer and a J-beta primer mix. A template-switch 5' adaptor carrying 12 random nucleotides introduced a unique molecular identifier onto each TCR beta cDNA molecule. Each sample yielded at least 3 million CDR3-containing paired-end reads. All of the RNA was converted into first-strand cDNA using the Mint cDNA synthesis kit, with a TRBC-specific oligonucleotide serving as the primer. After uracil-DNA glycosylase treatment, a first 18-cycle PCR used universal primers M1SS and BC2_uni_R on all cDNA. The original pipeline was this. For normalization, 1 million high-quality reads were randomly selected from each sample, with every read carrying a distinct molecular identifier. Reads sharing molecular identifiers were discarded rather than binned into consensus sequences. MiTCR, run with a Q25 quality threshold and the strictest error-elimination algorithm, handled CDR3 identification, clonotype clustering and error correction. Lower-bound total TCR beta diversity was estimated with a nonparametric unseen species model using Euler transformation. TCRdb took the public reads, trimmed them with fastp at Q25, ran MiXCR for clone calling and kept in-frame beta chains. Every entry covers one CDR3 protein and lists the most common genes and DNA from its rows. It is TCRdb's table, rather than the study itself, that gives the V and J calls and clone size. Across this sample there are about 670,000 distinct CDR3 sequences, with approximately 52% seen only once. The top ten hold about 14% of the sample.

As for this clonotype: What antigen it recognizes has not been identified. Within one base of it there is no much larger clone, and no base qualities were kept.

The sequence joins TRBV20-1 to TRBJ1-5; the D gene remains uncertain. Sequenced: blood. The clonotype was recovered from a woman of 80 years or more in good health. The CDR3 sequence is CSASGDLSNQPQHF. The sequenced DNA: TGCAGTGCTAGCGGGGATTTGAGCAATCAGCCCCAGCATTTT.